The sequence of this TCR beta chain was determined in a study of T-cell memory formation after mild COVID-19. This clonotype has a handful of counts. Germline V lookup: CDR1 LGHNA, CDR2 YSLEER. The CDR3 runs to 15 residues. V lost 2 bases and J lost 6, with 15 bases in between. TCRdb reprocessed the 5' RACE reads via MiXCR and lists one record per CDR3 protein. The table includes under 300,000 distinct CDR3 sequences, roughly 15% detected once. The V call is TRBV4-3, the J call TRBJ2-3; D gene unclear. The clonotype was recovered from a man aged 18-30 years who had mild COVID-19 (a few samples of this study predate the infection). Cell type and time point are not known. Sequences were obtained from PBMCs or a T cell subset sorted from them (not recorded which). Here the CDR3 reads CASSQRPAPGDTQYF. CDR3 nucleotides: TGCGCCAGCAGCCAAAGACCAGCCCCCGGGGATACGCAGTATTTT.